Presented here are 13 T cell receptor beta chains from one specimen sequenced in a study of cytomegalovirus exposure and HLA in healthy donors. 13 Jbeta primers and 60 Vbeta primers were used for the PCR. The method was immunoSEQ multiplex PCR; TCRdb's version includes in-frame clones alone and lacks a portion of them. The sample lists some 150,000 clones, approximately 79% occurring once. The sample comprised PBMCs. The receptors come from a man in his fifties in good health and CMV-seropositive.

The chain links TRBV7-2 to TRBJ2-5; tentative D call: TRBD1 (5 bases). The J call may be incorrect, as the DNA end agrees better with TRBJ2-7. CDR1 is SGHTA and CDR2 is FQGNSA in the germline V gene. CDR3 size: 14 residues. CDR3 nucleotide sequence: TGTGCCAGCAGCTTAAACAGACAGACCTACGAGCAGTACTTC. Translated, it gives CASSLNRQTYEQYF.

The V gene is TRBV2, the J gene TRBJ2-3, with TRBD2 identical over 11 bases. CDR3 length: 15 residues. Germline CDR1 SNHLY, CDR2 FYNNEI. V trimming: 8 bases; J trimming: 6 bases; junction bases outside the gene matches: 10. This CDR3 is CASGIAGGQWDTQYF. As DNA, the CDR3 is TGTGCCAGCGGGATAGCGGGGGGGCAATGGGATACGCAGTATTTT.

CDR3 nucleotide sequence: TGTGCCAGCTCCCCCTTCATCCCGGGACAGGGAACCGGGGAGCTGTTTTTT. Its translation is CASSPFIPGQGTGELFF. The chain links TRBV18 to TRBJ2-2, with 9 bases aligning to TRBD1. The CDR3 loop spans 17 amino acids. The junction had 13 bases not matched to a gene; V was cut back by 6 bases and J by 5 bases. From germline, CDR1 is KGHSH and CDR2 LQKENI.

The chain recombines TRBV27 with TRBJ1-5; the D gene is possibly TRBD1 (6 bases). This CDR3 contains 19 residues. The germline V and J ends were trimmed by 3 bases and 0 bases, with 21 bases remaining between them. Germline V gives CDR1 MNHEY, CDR2 SMNVEV (reference sequence). Here the CDR3 DNA reads TGTGCCAGCAGTTTGTTTGGGACACCTGGGCGAGGTAGCAATCAGCCCCAGCATTTT. Its protein product is CASSLFGTPGRGSNQPQHF.

The gene calls are TRBV5-1 and TRBJ2-5; TRBD1 aligns across 9 bases. Germline lookup yields CDR1 SGHRS and CDR2 YFSETQ. The CDR3 is 18 amino acids. V gave up 5 bases and J gave up 1 base; unmatched junction bases: 15. The CDR3 spells CASSPFGTGWRGQETQYF. The CDR3 bases are TGCGCCAGCAGTCCATTCGGGACAGGGTGGAGGGGCCAAGAGACCCAGTACTTC.

J is TRBJ2-5 and V is TRBV7-9; TRBD2 agrees at 8 bases. J gave up 5 bases and V 1 base, and 6 bases lay outside the gene matches. Germline-derived CDR1 and CDR2 are SEHNR and FQNEAQ (reference sequence). The CDR3 runs to 15 residues. Written as DNA, the CDR3 is TGTGCCAGCAGCTTAGAGCTAGCGGGTAGGGAGACCCAGTACTTC. Protein product: CASSLELAGRETQYF.

The chain couples TRBV20-1 to TRBJ2-7, with a tentative D call TRBD2 (6 bases). The CDR3 loop spans 11 amino acids. Per the germline V gene, CDR1 is DFQATT and CDR2 is SNEGSKA (reference sequence). The V and J ends lost 5 bases and 5 bases respectively, with 10 bases between them. CDR3 DNA sequence: TGCAGTGCTTCGGACTACAACGAGCAGTACTTC. This encodes CSASDYNEQYF.

In DNA, the CDR3 is TGTGCCAGCAGCCTCACTAGCGGGAGTCGAATCGAGCAGTACTTC. Translation: CASSLTSGSRIEQYF. The chain couples TRBV7-2 to TRBJ2-7, with TRBD2 matching over 11 bases. Germline assignment: CDR1 SGHTA and CDR2 FQGNSA. This CDR3 has 15 amino acids. With 5 bases clipped from V and 6 bases from J, the junction kept 9 bases outside the gene matches.

The V and J genes are TRBV10-3 and TRBJ2-2, with 7 bases fitting TRBD1. The CDR3 extends over 14 amino acids. J gave up 8 bases and V 6 bases, and 9 bases lay outside the gene matches. Per the germline V gene, CDR1 is ENHRY and CDR2 is SYGVKD. The CDR3 region is CAISGTAERGELFF. The CDR3 nucleotides are TGTGCCATCAGCGGGACAGCCGAAAGGGGGGAGCTGTTTTTT.

CDR3 nucleotide sequence: TGTGCCAGCTCACCGAGATCCGCTATGAACACTGAAGCTTTCTTT. It specifies CASSPRSAMNTEAFF. The chain couples TRBV18 to TRBJ1-1; D gene ambiguous. The V end was cut by 3 bases, the J end by 0 bases, with 11 bases between. The germline gives CDR1 KGHSH, CDR2 LQKENI. This CDR3 region has 15 residues.

The rearrangement joins TRBV18 to TRBJ2-5; no clear D gene. V was cut by 4 bases and J by 0 bases, with 9 bases left in between. The CDR3 has 14 residues. The V gene's germline CDR1 is KGHSH and CDR2 LQKENI. The CDR3 sequence is CASSLDTYQETQYF. As DNA, the CDR3 is TGTGCCAGCTCACTAGACACGTACCAAGAGACCCAGTACTTC.

The rearrangement joins TRBV28 to TRBJ1-4; D not certain. CDR1 and CDR2 from the germline V gene are MDHEN and SYDVKM. The CDR3 sequence is 15 residues long. The V end lost 2 bases, the J end lost 7 bases, and 14 bases lay between the germline ends. CDR3 in DNA: TGTGCCAGCAGTTTACAGCCCCCGGGAGGTGAAAAACTGTTTTTT. This translates into CASSLQPPGGEKLFF.

V gene TRBV2 combines with J gene TRBJ2-7; a weak D match, TRBD1 (6 bases). The germline V gene encodes CDR1 SNHLY and CDR2 FYNNEI. The V gene lost 7 bases and the J gene lost 1 base, with 11 bases spanning the gap. The CDR3 length is 13 residues. The chain's CDR3 is CASMNRASYEQYF. The CDR3, as DNA: TGTGCCAGCATGAACAGGGCTTCCTACGAGCAGTACTTC.